This T cell receptor beta chain was retrieved from a study of blood T cell repertoires in COVID-19. Each exposed participant met a COVID-19 case in the 2 weeks preceding study entry. Profiled with immunoSEQ multiplex PCR; TCRdb holds only in-frame clones, not every one. The sample holds some 180,000 clones, roughly 89% seen once. This CDR3 has 12 residues. Looked up from germline, CDR1 is SGHRS and CDR2 is YFSETQ. V was shortened by 8 bases and J by 7 bases, with 16 bases between the two germline ends. The rearrangement uses TRBV5-1 and TRBJ2-7; a possible D gene is TRBD1 (7 bases). This clonotype was sampled from a woman in her 30s who had been exposed to COVID-19. Material: PBMCs or T cells enriched from blood (not recorded which). The CDR3 DNA follows: TGCGCCAGTAAAACTCCAGGGGGGGAGCAGTACTTC. Its protein is CASKTPGGEQYF. Looking up the rest from reference TRBV5-1 and TRBJ2-7 gives the full variable domain: KAGVTQTPRYLIKTRGQQVTLSCSPISGHRSVSWYQQTPGQGLQFLFEYFSETQRNKGNFPGRFSGRQFSNSRSEMNVSTLELGDSALYLCASKTPGGEQYFGPGTRLTVT.